The 18 T cell receptor beta chains below come from one sample, sequenced in a study of T-cell reconstitution after alpha-beta-depleted transplantation in children. Using unique molecular identifiers, the investigators prepared the TCRbeta library. TCRdb processed the PCR reads anew with MiXCR; each CDR3 protein has one entry. Of roughly 200,000 distinct CDR3 sequences in the sample, approximately 6.6% were seen once. Specimen: PBMCs from the stem cell graft donor, collected from the stem cell graft. The receptor source for this set is a human donor who donated a stem cell graft to a child with Wiskott-Aldrich syndrome.

This clonotype has at least ten counts. V and J are TRBV20-1 and TRBJ1-1; TRBD1 is a possible D gene (6 bases). Germline assignment: CDR1 DFQATT and CDR2 SNEGSKA (reference sequence). CDR3 length equals 17 residues. The V gene lost 0 bases and the J gene lost 3 bases, with 20 bases spanning the gap. CDR3 in amino acids: CSARDLTALKGDTEAFF. As DNA, the CDR3 is TGCAGTGCTAGAGATCTGACAGCTCTAAAGGGGGACACTGAAGCTTTCTTT.

The rearrangement joins TRBV2 to TRBJ2-7; weak D call: TRBD1 (6 bases). Germline V gives CDR1 SNHLY, CDR2 FYNNEI. The CDR3 has 13 amino acids. V lost 3 bases, J lost 5 bases, and 11 bases lay in between. The CDR3: CASSDYRVNEQYF. The CDR3 DNA reads TGTGCCAGCAGTGATTACAGGGTGAACGAGCAGTACTTC.

The chain employs TRBV12-3 or TRBV12-4 and TRBJ1-2; a weak D match, TRBD1 (5 bases). The CDR3 has 14 amino acids. Deletions cut 1 base from V and 4 bases from J, with 10 bases between. CDR3 nucleotides: TGTGCCAGCAGTTTAGGACAGTCCGCCTATGGCTACACCTTC. This codes for CASSLGQSAYGYTF.

This clonotype was found many times. The CDR3 DNA reads TGTGCCTGGATGACAGGGACCTACAATGAGCAGTTCTTC. Encoded protein: CAWMTGTYNEQFF. This sequence joins TRBV30 and TRBJ2-1, with 7 bases that match TRBD1. The V gene end was trimmed by 4 bases and the J gene end by 2 bases; junction bases not matched to a gene: 2. The CDR3 spans 13 residues. The germline gives CDR1 GTSNPN, CDR2 SVGIG (reference sequence).

This clonotype was counted ten times or more. J is TRBJ1-2 and V is TRBV29-1; D gene ambiguous. The germline gives CDR1 SQVTM, CDR2 ANQGSEA. The CDR3 runs 11 residues. V was trimmed by 5 bases and J by 8 bases, leaving 12 bases between them. The CDR3: CSVPSGEGYTF. The CDR3 nucleotides are TGCAGCGTTCCTTCGGGTGAGGGCTACACCTTC.

At least ten counts were recorded for this clonotype. The chain uses TRBV7-9 and TRBJ1-6; D is perhaps TRBD1 (5 bases). Trimming stripped 3 bases from V and 5 bases from J, with 11 bases between. Germline V gives CDR1 SEHNR, CDR2 FQNEAQ (reference sequence). CDR3 length: 15 amino acids. DNA for the CDR3: TGTGCCAGCAGCTTCGTACAGGCGAATAATTCACCCCTCCACTTT. It yields the protein CASSFVQANNSPLHF.

The gene calls are TRBV3-1 and TRBJ2-1; perhaps TRBD2 as D (6 bases). CDR3 length equals 18 residues. V was clipped by 11 bases and J by 4 bases, with 30 bases between them. Germline V CDR1 and CDR2: LGHDT, YNNKEL (reference sequence). The CDR3, as DNA: TGTGCCTCCTCCCAGCAGAGTGGCGGCGGGATGGGGTACAATGAGCAGTTCTTC. Translating it yields CASSQQSGGGMGYNEQFF.

This clonotype was seen at least ten times. The rearrangement links TRBV10-3 to TRBJ2-5, with TRBD2 matching over 9 bases. Germline assignment: CDR1 ENHRY and CDR2 SYGVKD. The ends lost 10 bases at V and 2 bases at J; junction bases unmatched: 17. The CDR3 is 17 amino acids. DNA for the CDR3: TGTGCCACCAAGGGAGTAGCGGGAGATTTAACGCAAGAGACCCAGTACTTC. Translating gives CATKGVAGDLTQETQYF.

This clonotype was counted at least ten times. The chain combines TRBV29-1 with TRBJ2-2; weak D call: TRBD1 (6 bases). From germline, CDR1 is SQVTM and CDR2 ANQGSEA. Trimming stripped 7 bases from V and 0 bases from J, with 12 bases between. The CDR3 totals 14 residues. This CDR3 is CSAGTFANTGELFF. The CDR3 DNA reads TGCAGCGCTGGGACATTCGCGAACACCGGGGAGCTGTTTTTT.

This clonotype was seen repeatedly, ten times or more. The chain is built from TRBV5-1 and TRBJ2-1; no reliable D call. Germline CDR1 is SGHRS and CDR2 is YFSETQ. The CDR3 contains 15 residues. Trimming removed 4 bases from V and 10 bases from J, with 21 bases in between. The CDR3 sequence: CASSPPVGLGDEQFF. CDR3 nucleotides: TGCGCCAGCAGCCCGCCTGTGGGATTAGGCGACGAGCAGTTCTTC.

In its sample, this clonotype was seen many times. The genes are TRBV13 and TRBJ1-2, with 7 bases that match TRBD1. This CDR3 comprises 13 residues. Germline-derived CDR1 and CDR2 are PRHDT and FYEKMQ (reference sequence). Trimming cost V 5 bases and J 7 bases; bases outside gene matches: 7. In DNA, the CDR3 is TGTGCCAGCAGCGAAAGAGGGGGCAGTGGCTACACCTTC. It specifies CASSERGGSGYTF.

Note on this clonotype: A much larger clone lies a single base off, so this may be a read error. The chain's CDR3 is CSAGTDTQYF. The CDR3 coding sequence is TGCAGCGCAGGGACAGATACGCAGTATTTT. V gene TRBV29-1 combines with J gene TRBJ2-3, with a weak D call TRBD1 (5 bases). Germline V gives CDR1 SQVTM, CDR2 ANQGSEA. Trimming removed 7 bases from V and 3 bases from J, with 5 bases in between. The CDR3 length is 10 residues.

For this clonotype: Just one base apart from a much larger clone, this may be a read error. The chain employs TRBV6-2 or TRBV6-3 and TRBJ2-6; 12 nucleotides match TRBD1. Germline CDR1 and CDR2: MNHEY and SVGEGT. The CDR3 totals 18 residues. The chain's CDR3 is CASSPRDRGRGGANVLIF. The CDR3 DNA follows: TGTGCCAGCAGTCCCCGGGACAGGGGGCGCGGTGGGGCCAACGTCCTGATTTTC.

The rearrangement uses TRBV7-6 and TRBJ1-4, with a tentative D call TRBD1 (5 bases). Germline-derived CDR1 and CDR2 are SGHVS and FNYEAQ. CDR3 length equals 16 residues. Trimming stripped 1 base from V and 0 bases from J, with 9 bases between. CDR3 bases: TGTGCCAGCAGCTTAGGGCTGGGGGCAACTAATGAAAAACTGTTTTTT. Amino acids: CASSLGLGATNEKLFF.

This clonotype was observed many times. The rearrangement uses TRBV11-3 and TRBJ2-7; 14 bases match TRBD2. CDR1 is SGHNT, CDR2 YENEEA, per germline. V shed 5 bases and J 4 bases; nucleotides not matched to a gene: 4. This CDR3 region has 15 residues. DNA for the CDR3: TGTGCCAGCAGCCCGACTAGCGGGAGGGTATACGAGCAGTACTTC. Its protein is CASSPTSGRVYEQYF.

This clonotype was observed many times. The V call is TRBV20-1, the J call TRBJ2-3; weak D call: TRBD2 (6 bases). The CDR3 is 14 residues long. V lost 8 bases, J lost 4 bases, and 19 bases lay in between. Germline V lookup: CDR1 DFQATT, CDR2 SNEGSKA (reference sequence). Written as DNA, the CDR3 is TGCAGTCTGGGGAGGCCCAACGGACCAGATACGCAGTATTTT. Its protein product is CSLGRPNGPDTQYF.

The chain recombines TRBV3-1 with TRBJ1-2, with D perhaps TRBD1 (5 bases). V was clipped by 11 bases and J by 1 base, with 17 bases between them. The CDR3 has 14 residues. CDR1 is LGHDT, CDR2 YNNKEL, per germline (reference sequence). The CDR3 coding sequence is TGTGCCTGCTGCCATGACAGTTTTAACTATGGCTACACCTTC. Protein sequence: CACCHDSFNYGYTF.

In its sample, this clonotype was seen many times. The chain carries TRBV12-3 or TRBV12-4 and TRBJ1-2; D perhaps matches TRBD1 (6 bases). Trimming pared 8 bases from V and 6 bases from J, leaving 13 bases between. The CDR3 has 12 amino acids. CDR3 loop: CASPRGGDGYTF. The CDR3 coding sequence is TGTGCCAGCCCCAGAGGGGGTGATGGCTACACCTTC.